Described below is a single T cell receptor (beta chain) sequence and its context. Its antigen is currently unknown. This sample is part of a study of CD8+ T cells in alopecia areata. Background on the study: Treated individuals took tofacitinib by mouth, 5 to 10 mg twice daily.

TCR sequencing used cDNA made by reverse transcription of extracted RNA. The repertoire was sequenced with immunoSEQ multiplex PCR; TCRdb's copy has only in-frame clones and lacks some. This sample has 200,000 or so clones, with about 53% found just once. Study findings and constraints: The study found higher clonality in lesional than normal scalp, especially in alopecia totalis/universalis.

CDR1 is GTSNPN and CDR2 is SVGIG in the germline V gene (reference sequence). The CDR3 has 12 amino acids. The germline V and J ends were trimmed by 4 bases and 5 bases, with 12 bases remaining between them. Sequenced material: CD4+ T cells sorted from blood, taken at week 0. This chain connects TRBV30 to TRBJ2-7; possible D gene TRBD2, 6 bases. The clonotype comes from a human donor with alopecia areata. The CDR3 reads CAWKAGTNEQYF. DNA for the CDR3: TGTGCCTGGAAGGCGGGGACCAACGAGCAGTACTTC.